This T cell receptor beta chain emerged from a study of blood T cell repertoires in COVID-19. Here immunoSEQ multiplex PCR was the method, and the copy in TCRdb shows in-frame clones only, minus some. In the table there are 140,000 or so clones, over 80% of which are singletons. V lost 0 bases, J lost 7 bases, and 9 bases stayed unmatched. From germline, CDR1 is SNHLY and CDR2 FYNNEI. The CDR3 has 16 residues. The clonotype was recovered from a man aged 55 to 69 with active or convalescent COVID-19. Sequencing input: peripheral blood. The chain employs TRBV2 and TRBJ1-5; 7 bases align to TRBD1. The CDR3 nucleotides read TGTGCCAGCAGTGAAGCGCTGGCAGGGGGACGGCAGCCCCAGCATTTT. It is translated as CASSEALAGGRQPQHF. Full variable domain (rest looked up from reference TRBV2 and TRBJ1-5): EPEVTQTPSHQVTQMGQEVILRCVPISNHLYFYWYRQILGQKVEFLVSFYNNEISEKSEIFDDQFSVERPDGSNFTLKIRSTKLEDSAMYFCASSEALAGGRQPQHFGDGTRLSIL.